This T cell receptor (beta chain) was observed in a study of blood T cell repertoires in COVID-19. The wider study: The origin of the acute and convalescent COVID-19 samples was the United States, Italy and Spain. T cells, B-cell-depleted T cells, or PBMCs supplied cDNA or gDNA.

Here immunoSEQ multiplex PCR was the method, and the copy in TCRdb shows in-frame clones only, minus some. Of under 200,000 clones in the sample, approximately 89% are singletons; the top ten hold about 0.77%. This CDR3 comprises 19 residues. The germline V gene has CDR1 SGHVS and CDR2 FNYEAQ. Trimming stripped 1 base from V and 3 bases from J, with 25 bases between. This sequence was found in a young woman who had recovered from COVID-19. The chain links TRBV7-6 to TRBJ2-7; a possible D gene is TRBD2 (6 bases). Sequenced sample: PBMCs or T cells enriched from blood (not recorded which). For the CDR3, the DNA is TGTGCCAGCAGCTTAGGCTCCCGGGCTAGCGAAGGGATCTACTACGAGCAGTACTTC. It yields the protein CASSLGSRASEGIYYEQYF.